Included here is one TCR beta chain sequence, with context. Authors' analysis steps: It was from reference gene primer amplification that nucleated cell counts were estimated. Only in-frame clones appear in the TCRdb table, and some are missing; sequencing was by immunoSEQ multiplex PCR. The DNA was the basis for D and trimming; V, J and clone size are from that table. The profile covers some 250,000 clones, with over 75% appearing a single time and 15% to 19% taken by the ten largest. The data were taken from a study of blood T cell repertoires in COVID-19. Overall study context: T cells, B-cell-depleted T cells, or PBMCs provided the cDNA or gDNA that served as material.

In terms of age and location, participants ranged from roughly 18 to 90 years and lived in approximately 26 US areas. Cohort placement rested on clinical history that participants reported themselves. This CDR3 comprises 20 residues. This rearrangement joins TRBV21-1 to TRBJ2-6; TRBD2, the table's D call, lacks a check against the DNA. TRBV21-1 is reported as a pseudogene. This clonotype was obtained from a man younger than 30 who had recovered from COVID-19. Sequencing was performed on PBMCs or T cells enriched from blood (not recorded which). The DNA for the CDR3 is TGTGCCAGCAGATATGATGCGCCTAGCGGGAGGAACTCTGGGGCCAACGTCCTGACTTTC. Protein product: CASRYDAPSGRNSGANVLTF.